This T cell receptor beta chain originates from a study of T cells in Graves' hyperthyroidism and ophthalmopathy. Researchers barred patients who had uncontrolled infection, other autoimmune disease, pregnancy or lactation. Note on this clonotype: Its antigen remains unidentified.

Amplified TCR beta CDR3 regions came from RNA transcripts. When the TCR CDR3 underwent first-round RT-PCR, the HTBI primer set was used. One entry per CDR3 protein results from TCRdb running MiXCR on the multiplex PCR reads. Of roughly 570,000 distinct CDR3 sequences listed, roughly 50% are singletons. General observations from the study: Most thyroid clonotypes with frequency above 0.001 were detected in blood.

Looked up from germline, CDR1 is SGHDN and CDR2 is FVKESK. V was shortened by 1 base and J by 6 bases, with 18 bases between the two germline ends. The CDR3 extends over 16 amino acids. This sequence was found in an adult woman with Graves' disease, either hyperthyroidism or ophthalmopathy (not recorded which). Material: peripheral blood or thyroid tissue (not recorded which). The chain joins TRBV14 to TRBJ1-1, with a possible D match to TRBD1 (5 bases). CDR3 loop: CASSQVSGGDHAEAFF. The CDR3 DNA reads as TGTGCCAGCAGCCAAGTCAGCGGAGGGGATCACGCTGAAGCTTTCTTT.